Shown below are 17 T cell receptor beta chains from a single sample sequenced in a study of cytomegalovirus exposure and HLA in healthy donors. The PCR had 60 Vbeta and 13 Jbeta primers. The repertoire was sequenced with immunoSEQ multiplex PCR; TCRdb's copy has only in-frame clones and lacks some. The sample shows 190,000 or so clones, around 83% of them seen only once. Specimen: PBMCs. Source of these receptors: a man aged 45-60 years in good health and CMV-seronegative.

The CDR3 region has the DNA TGTGCCAGCTCACCACCGAGTTCTACAGGGCGAGAAAAACTGTTTTTT. Encoded protein: CASSPPSSTGREKLFF. The V and J genes are TRBV18 and TRBJ1-4; D possibly corresponds to TRBD1 (6 bases). Germline loops: CDR1 KGHSH, CDR2 LQKENI. This CDR3 has 16 residues. Trimming shortened V by 0 bases and J by 8 bases, and 16 bases separated the two germline ends.

The chain couples TRBV10-3 to TRBJ2-3; 14 positions agree with TRBD2. CDR1 and CDR2 from the germline V gene are ENHRY and SYGVKD. Trimming took 6 bases from V and 6 from J; bases not matched to a gene: 8. The CDR3 covers 16 residues. CDR3 sequence: CAIRETSGGAPDTQYF. Written as DNA, the CDR3 is TGTGCCATCAGAGAGACTAGCGGGGGGGCCCCCGATACGCAGTATTTT.

The J gene is TRBJ2-1, the V gene TRBV11-1, with D possibly matching TRBD1 (5 bases). This CDR3 spans 13 amino acids. V gave up 3 bases and J gave up 10 bases, with 13 bases separating them. Germline V gene lookup returns CDR1 SGHAT and CDR2 FQDESV (reference sequence). CDR3 region: CASSFSRNREQFF. Written as DNA, the CDR3 is TGTGCCAGCAGCTTCTCTCGTAACAGGGAGCAGTTCTTC.

The count of this clone is one. The chain links TRBV7-2 to TRBJ2-3; 8 bases agree with TRBD2. V trimming: 7 bases; J trimming: 2 bases; junction bases outside the gene matches: 8. The germline CDR1 and CDR2 sequences are SGHTA and FQGNSA. The CDR3 is made up of 15 amino acids. In nucleotides, the CDR3 is TGTGCCAGCACCCCAGTAGCGGGGTACACAGATACGCAGTATTTT. This encodes CASTPVAGYTDTQYF.

J is TRBJ1-2 and V is TRBV7-9; the D is unclear. The CDR3 has 16 amino acids. Trimming took 5 bases from V and 8 from J, leaving 24 bases between them. Germline assignment: CDR1 SEHNR and CDR2 FQNEAQ (reference sequence). The CDR3 sequence: CASSPNTQTGNDGYTF. The CDR3 DNA is TGTGCCAGCAGCCCTAACACACAAACGGGGAACGACGGCTACACCTTC.

The CDR3 is CASKKQATLSSYNEQFF. Written as DNA, the CDR3 is TGCGCCAGCAAGAAACAGGCAACCCTAAGCTCCTACAATGAGCAGTTCTTC. The chain combines TRBV10-2 with TRBJ2-1; D may be TRBD1 (5 bases). Germline CDR1 WSHSY, CDR2 SAAADI. The CDR3 consists of 17 residues. V lost 7 bases and J 0 bases, leaving 19 bases between the germline ends.

The chain is built from TRBV15 and TRBJ2-5; no firm D call. The J call may be wrong; the DNA end is better matched by TRBJ2-7. Per the germline V gene, CDR1 is LNHNV and CDR2 is YYDKDF (reference sequence). The CDR3 runs to 13 residues. The CDR3 sequence: CATSQPSSYEQYF. As DNA, the CDR3 is TGTGCCACCAGCCAACCGAGCTCCTACGAGCAGTACTTC.

V and J are TRBV10-3 and TRBJ2-5; D not certain. This CDR3 has 11 residues. The germline V gene has CDR1 ENHRY and CDR2 SYGVKD. V was clipped by 7 bases and J by 2 bases, with 5 bases between them. The chain's CDR3 is CAINQQETQYF. The DNA of the CDR3 is TGTGCCATCAACCAGCAAGAGACCCAGTACTTC.

The chain recombines TRBV28 with TRBJ2-3; the match to TRBD2 covers 9 bases. There are 16 residues in the CDR3. In germline, CDR1 is MDHEN, CDR2 SYDVKM. The V segment lost 2 bases and the J segment 4 bases; nucleotides outside the gene matches: 7. The CDR3: CASSLRGLASADTQYF. CDR3 bases: TGTGCCAGCAGTTTACGAGGACTAGCGTCGGCAGATACGCAGTATTTT.

A remark on this clone: A junction end diverges from the germline sequence, so it may reflect a read error. V gene TRBV7-9 combines with J gene TRBJ1-5, with a weak D call TRBD1 (5 bases). CDR1 SEHNR and CDR2 FQNEAQ come from the germline V gene (reference sequence). The CDR3 is 14 amino acids. The CDR3 nucleotides read TGTTCCAGCAGTAGTGGGGGTAGCGGTCAGCCCCAGCATTTT. It yields the protein CSSSSGGSGQPQHF.

The chain uses TRBV25-1 and TRBJ2-7, with TRBD1 matching 9 bases. The V and J ends lost 4 bases and 2 bases, in that order; junction bases with no gene match: 6. The CDR3 extends over 15 amino acids. Per the germline V gene, CDR1 is MGHDK and CDR2 is SYGVNS. The CDR3 sequence: CASSATGTGTYEQYF. Written as DNA, the CDR3 is TGTGCCAGCAGTGCCACCGGGACAGGGACCTACGAGCAGTACTTC.

The chain joins TRBV7-2 to TRBJ1-5; unclear D gene. Per germline, CDR1 SGHTA and CDR2 FQGNSA. This CDR3 comprises 13 residues. V was cut by 5 bases and J by 2 bases, with 7 bases left in between. The DNA of the CDR3 is TGTGCCAGCAGCGTCCGGGGCAATCAGCCCCAGCATTTT. Amino acid sequence: CASSVRGNQPQHF.

The V call is TRBV18, the J call TRBJ2-5, with 10 bases aligning to TRBD2. From germline, CDR1 is KGHSH and CDR2 LQKENI. The V gene end was trimmed by 2 bases and the J gene end by 4 bases; junction bases not matched to a gene: 7. This CDR3 comprises 16 residues. The CDR3 loop is CASSPRAGGPGETQYF. The CDR3 DNA reads as TGTGCCAGCTCACCAAGAGCGGGGGGGCCGGGAGAGACCCAGTACTTC. Combining the CDR3 with reference TRBV18 and TRBJ2-5 gives the whole variable domain NAGVMQNPRHLVRRRGQEARLRCSPMKGHSHVYWYRQLPEEGLKFMVYLQKENIIDESGMPKERFSAEFPKEGPSILRIQQVVRGDSAAYFCASSPRAGGPGETQYFGPGTRLLVL.

This clone showed up just a few times. The same CDR3 is also encoded by other DNA sequences in this sample. This chain connects TRBV7-2 to TRBJ2-1, with 9 positions matching TRBD2. Germline CDR1 SGHTA, CDR2 FQGNSA. V trimming: 1 base; J trimming: 4 bases; junction bases outside the gene matches: 2. The CDR3 length is 15 residues. The CDR3 sequence: CASSLGLAGYNEQFF. Written as DNA, the CDR3 is TGTGCCAGCAGCTTAGGGCTAGCGGGGTACAATGAGCAGTTCTTC.

This chain joins TRBV29-1 and TRBJ2-1; possibly TRBD2 for D (6 bases). CDR3 length: 16 residues. Germline V gene data show CDR1 as SQVTM and CDR2 as ANQGSEA. Trimming shortened V by 1 base and J by 1 base, and 14 bases separated the two germline ends. The CDR3 spells CSVEVGKSGSYNEQFF. The CDR3 region has the DNA TGCAGCGTTGAAGTTGGGAAAAGCGGGTCCTACAATGAGCAGTTCTTC.

The CDR3 region is CASSIAGELFF. DNA of the CDR3: TGTGCCAGCAGCATCGCCGGGGAGCTGTTTTTT. The V and J genes are TRBV7-9 and TRBJ2-2, with unresolved D. The V end was cut by 5 bases, the J end by 6 bases, with 4 bases between. The CDR3 has 11 amino acids. From germline, CDR1 is SEHNR and CDR2 FQNEAQ (reference sequence).

The J gene is TRBJ2-1, the V gene TRBV4-2; maybe TRBD1 (6 bases). V shed 4 bases and J shed 4 bases, with 11 bases lying between them. The germline CDR1 and CDR2 sequences are LGHNA and YNFKEQ. This CDR3 is 14 amino acids long. The CDR3 DNA is TGTGCCAGCAGCCTCCCTAGGGGGTACAATGAGCAGTTCTTC. Its translation: CASSLPRGYNEQFF.